Shown below are 18 T cell receptor beta chains from a single sample sequenced in a study of shared clonotypes between healthy human individuals. The table came from immunoSEQ multiplex PCR; TCRdb's copy has only in-frame clones and leaves some out. The sample lists approximately 2,000,000 clones; 80% to 95% were seen once. Cells designated naive CD8 were CD45RO-negative and were positively selected for CCR7, with terminally differentiated effector memory CD45RA+ cells excluded. Sequencing input: naive CD8+ T cells from PBMCs. All receptors derive from a man aged 18 to 35 in good health. Some clones in this sample may be carry-over from other donors' samples.

The rearrangement joins TRBV11-2 to TRBJ1-5; 9 nucleotides align to TRBD1. Germline CDR1 SGHAT, CDR2 FQNNGV. J gave up 7 bases and V 0 bases, and 10 bases lay outside the gene matches. The CDR3 is made up of 17 amino acids. CDR3 in DNA: TGTGCCAGCAGCTTAGATAGTACAGGGGGCGGAATCCAGCCCCAGCATTTT. Its translation: CASSLDSTGGGIQPQHF.

The V call is TRBV4-3, the J call TRBJ2-7, with TRBD2 matching over 10 bases. CDR3 size: 17 residues. The germline V gene encodes CDR1 LGHNA and CDR2 YSLEER. V lost 0 bases and J lost 5; bases outside the gene matches: 10. CDR3 coding DNA: TGCGCCAGCAGCCAAGATCAAACTAGCGGGGCCAGAAACGAGCAGTACTTC. This translates into CASSQDQTSGARNEQYF.

V and J are TRBV7-9 and TRBJ1-4, with D perhaps matching TRBD1 (5 bases). This CDR3 contains 16 residues. Trimming cost V 4 bases and J 7 bases, with 19 bases left between them. Germline V gives CDR1 SEHNR, CDR2 FQNEAQ (reference sequence). The CDR3 DNA is TGTGCCAGCAGCTCCCGAACCGGGACGGCGGGTGAAAAACTGTTTTTT. This encodes CASSSRTGTAGEKLFF.

On this clone itself: This CDR3 is also generated by other DNA sequences in the sample. The chain has TRBV4-1 and TRBJ2-2; no firm D call. Trimming removed 4 bases at V and 6 bases at J, with 6 bases between. The CDR3 contains 12 residues. Looked up from germline, CDR1 is MGHRA and CDR2 is YSYEKL. DNA for the CDR3: TGCGCCAGCAGCCCTCAATCCGGGGAGCTGTTTTTT. Its translation: CASSPQSGELFF.

This chain joins TRBV27 and TRBJ1-4, with 11 bases lining up with TRBD1. This CDR3 contains 15 residues. V was clipped by 5 bases and J by 8 bases; unmatched bases: 7. Germline CDR1 and CDR2: MNHEY and SMNVEV (reference sequence). The CDR3 coding sequence is TGTGCCAGCAGTCCTAGGACAGGGGGCATCGAAAAACTGTTTTTT. Its translation: CASSPRTGGIEKLFF.

The chain recombines TRBV7-6 with TRBJ1-2; the D is unclear. The length of the CDR3 is 13 residues. V lost 5 bases to trimming and J lost 5 bases, with 12 bases between them. CDR1 is SGHVS, CDR2 FNYEAQ, per germline. DNA of the CDR3: TGTGCCAGCAGCCTGCCAGGCGCTTATGGCTACACCTTC. Amino acids: CASSLPGAYGYTF.

The gene calls are TRBV27 and TRBJ1-5; D uncertain. The V gene's germline CDR1 is MNHEY and CDR2 SMNVEV (reference sequence). Trimming shortened V by 3 bases and J by 4 bases, and 10 bases separated the two germline ends. This CDR3 spans 14 amino acids. The chain's CDR3 is CASSFLDQNQPQHF. DNA for the CDR3: TGTGCCAGCAGTTTCCTCGACCAAAATCAGCCCCAGCATTTT.

The gene calls are TRBV4-1 and TRBJ2-1; 8 positions match TRBD2. Germline CDR1 MGHRA, CDR2 YSYEKL. This CDR3 region has 17 residues. The V segment lost 0 bases and the J segment 8 bases; nucleotides outside the gene matches: 12. The CDR3 nucleotides read TGCGCCAGCAGCCAAGATACCACAACGGGAGGGCCTGATGAGCAGTTCTTC. This encodes CASSQDTTTGGPDEQFF.

V is TRBV15 and J is TRBJ2-3; 7 bases line up with TRBD1. Germline V CDR1 and CDR2: LNHNV, YYDKDF (reference sequence). V lost 3 bases and J lost 2; bases outside the gene matches: 5. The CDR3 is 15 amino acids. CDR3 sequence: CATSSRDSYTDTQYF. The CDR3, as DNA: TGTGCCACCAGCAGTCGGGACAGCTACACAGATACGCAGTATTTT.

This clone is a singleton in its sample. This chain joins TRBV28 and TRBJ2-7; 8 positions agree with TRBD2. Germline V gene lookup returns CDR1 MDHEN and CDR2 SYDVKM. The CDR3 runs 16 residues. J was trimmed by 6 bases and V by 3 bases; bases with no gene match: 13. CDR3 protein: CASSFDGPGTRVEQYF. DNA of the CDR3: TGTGCCAGCAGTTTCGACGGACCCGGGACTAGGGTCGAGCAGTACTTC.

Comment on this clone: No DNA is shown, since the ends of the CDR3 on it are uncertain; the CDR3 is the one TCRdb lists. This rearrangement joins TRBV7-9 to TRBJ1-5. The length of the CDR3 is 18 amino acids, counting both ends. Germline V CDR1 and CDR2: SEHNR, FQNEAQ (reference sequence). Here the CDR3 reads CASSFGPGVGAGNQPQHF.

V is TRBV4-3 and J is TRBJ2-4; 7 nucleotides agree with TRBD1. This CDR3 region has 19 residues. The germline CDR1 and CDR2 sequences are LGHNA and YSLEER. V lost 5 bases to trimming and J lost 2 bases; unmatched junction nucleotides: 18. Here the CDR3 DNA reads TGCGCCAGCAGCTACGCACAGGGGCTCCTACCTATTCCCAAAAACATTCAGTACTTC. It translates to CASSYAQGLLPIPKNIQYF.

J is TRBJ1-1 and V is TRBV2, with 7 bases identical to TRBD1. CDR1 and CDR2 from the germline V gene are SNHLY and FYNNEI. This CDR3 comprises 19 residues. The junction had 19 bases not matched to a gene; V was cut back by 6 bases and J by 0 bases. CDR3 bases: TGTGCCAGCAGCGTTCACCTAGACAGGGTAGATCGGATGAACACTGAAGCTTTCTTT. The encoded protein is CASSVHLDRVDRMNTEAFF.

The gene calls are TRBV28 and TRBJ2-5; D unresolved. Trimming left V 2 bases short and J 2 bases short, with 12 bases between. The germline CDR1 and CDR2 sequences are MDHEN and SYDVKM. The CDR3 has 15 amino acids. In DNA, the CDR3 is TGTGCCAGCAGTTTACCAAGGCGGAAACAAGAGACCCAGTACTTC. Residues: CASSLPRRKQETQYF.

Remarks on this clone: Other DNA sequences of this sample code for an identical CDR3. The genes are TRBV27 and TRBJ1-2, with 7 bases lining up with TRBD1. CDR1 is MNHEY and CDR2 is SMNVEV in the germline V gene (reference sequence). The CDR3 is 13 amino acids. V dropped 4 bases and J dropped 5; count of bases not matched to a gene: 4. CDR3 DNA sequence: TGTGCCAGCAGTTCGACAGGGTCATATGGCTACACCTTC. This sequence encodes CASSSTGSYGYTF.

V and J are TRBV6-6 and TRBJ1-2, with TRBD1 as a possible D gene (5 bases). Per the germline V gene, CDR1 is MNHNY and CDR2 is SVGAGI (reference sequence). The CDR3 sequence is 14 residues long. V was cut by 1 base and J by 6 bases, with 12 bases left in between. CDR3 loop: CASSYYGGADGYTF. The CDR3 DNA reads TGTGCCAGCAGTTACTATGGAGGGGCGGATGGCTACACCTTC.

The chain uses TRBV27 and TRBJ1-5; no reliable D call. The germline CDR1 and CDR2 sequences are MNHEY and SMNVEV (reference sequence). The CDR3 covers 14 residues. V lost 4 bases, J lost 0 bases, and 7 bases lay in between. The CDR3 DNA reads as TGTGCCAGCAGTTCCGGACCTAGCAATCAGCCCCAGCATTTT. Protein: CASSSGPSNQPQHF.

The rearrangement uses TRBV27 and TRBJ1-1, with D unresolved. Germline V lookup: CDR1 MNHEY, CDR2 SMNVEV (reference sequence). The V end lost 1 base, the J end lost 1 base, and 7 bases lay between the germline ends. The CDR3 totals 14 residues. The CDR3 DNA sequence: TGTGCCAGCAGTTTATATGCAGGGAACACTGAAGCTTTCTTT. This encodes CASSLYAGNTEAFF.